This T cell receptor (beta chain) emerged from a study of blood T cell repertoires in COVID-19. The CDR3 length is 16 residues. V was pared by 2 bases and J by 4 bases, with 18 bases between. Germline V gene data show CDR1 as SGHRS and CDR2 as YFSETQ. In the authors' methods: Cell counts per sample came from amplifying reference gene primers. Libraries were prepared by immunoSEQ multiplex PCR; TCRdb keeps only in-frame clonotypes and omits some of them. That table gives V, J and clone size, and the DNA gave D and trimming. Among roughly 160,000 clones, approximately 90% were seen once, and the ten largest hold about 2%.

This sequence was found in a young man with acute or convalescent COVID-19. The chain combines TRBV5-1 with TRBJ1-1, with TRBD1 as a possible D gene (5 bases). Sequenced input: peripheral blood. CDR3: CASSLRSGGSGTEAFF. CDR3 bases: TGCGCCAGCAGCTTACGTTCGGGGGGTTCGGGCACTGAAGCTTTCTTT.